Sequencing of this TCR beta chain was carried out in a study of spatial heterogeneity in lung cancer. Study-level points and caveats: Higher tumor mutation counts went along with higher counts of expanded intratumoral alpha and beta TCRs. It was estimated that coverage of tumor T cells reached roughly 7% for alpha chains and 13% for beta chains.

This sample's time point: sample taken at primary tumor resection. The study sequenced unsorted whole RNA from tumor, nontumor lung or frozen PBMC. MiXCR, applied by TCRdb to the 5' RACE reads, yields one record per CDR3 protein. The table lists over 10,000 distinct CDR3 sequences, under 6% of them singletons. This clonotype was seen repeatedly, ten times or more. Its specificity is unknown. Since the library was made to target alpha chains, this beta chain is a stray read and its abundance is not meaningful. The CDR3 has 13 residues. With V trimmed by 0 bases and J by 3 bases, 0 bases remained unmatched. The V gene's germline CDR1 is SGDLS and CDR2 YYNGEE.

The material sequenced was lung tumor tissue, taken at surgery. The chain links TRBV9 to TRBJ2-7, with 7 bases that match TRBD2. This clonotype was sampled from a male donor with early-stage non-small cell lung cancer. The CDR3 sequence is CASSVGDYYEQYF. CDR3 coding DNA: TGTGCCAGCAGCGTAGGGGACTACTACGAGCAGTACTTC.